The 22 T cell receptor beta chains given below trace back to one sample, sequenced in a study of shared clonotypes between healthy human individuals. Profiled with immunoSEQ multiplex PCR; TCRdb holds only in-frame clones, not every one. Of roughly 2.1 million clones in the sample, about 92% are singletons; the top ten hold more than 1.5%. CD45RO-negative CD8 cells positively selected for CCR7 made up the naive population, which excluded terminally differentiated effector memory CD45RA+ cells. Sequenced input: naive CD8+ T cells from PBMCs. These receptors were collected from a man between 18 and 35 years old in good health. Some clones in this sample may be carry-over from other donors' samples.

This clone was found a few times. This chain uses TRBV30 with TRBJ1-1; D not certain. CDR3 length equals 10 residues. CDR1 GTSNPN and CDR2 SVGIG come from the germline V gene (reference sequence). The CDR3 DNA follows: TGTCGGCTGGGGAACACTGAAGCTTTCTTT. Protein sequence: CRLGNTEAFF.

The gene calls are TRBV5-6 and TRBJ2-3, with D possibly matching TRBD2 (6 bases). The germline CDR1 and CDR2 sequences are SGHDT and YYEEEE. Trimming shortened V by 5 bases and J by 2 bases, and 15 bases separated the two germline ends. The CDR3 is made up of 15 amino acids. CDR3 sequence (DNA): TGTGCCAGCAGGCAACTCCCGGGAGCCACAGATACGCAGTATTTT. Its translation is CASRQLPGATDTQYF.

A note on this clone: A read error may produce the germline difference seen at one junction end. The chain combines TRBV7-9 with TRBJ1-1, with D possibly matching TRBD1 (5 bases). Germline V gene sequence: CDR1 SEHNR, CDR2 FQNEAQ (reference sequence). This CDR3 contains 18 residues. CDR3 sequence (DNA): TGCGCCAGCAGCCCTTTTGGCGGACAATATTCAGCGGACACTGAAGCTTTCTTT. It codes for CASSPFGGQYSADTEAFF.

The chain has TRBV11-2 and TRBJ2-7; 8 bases line up with TRBD1. Germline CDR1 SGHAT, CDR2 FQNNGV. With 1 base clipped from V and 5 bases from J, the junction kept 4 bases outside the gene matches. CDR3 length: 14 residues. CDR3 DNA sequence: TGTGCCAGCAGCTTAGTAGACAGGGGCCACGAGCAGTACTTC. Its protein is CASSLVDRGHEQYF.

The V gene is TRBV28, the J gene TRBJ2-7, with 7 bases identical to TRBD1. This CDR3 has 14 residues. The V gene's germline CDR1 is MDHEN and CDR2 SYDVKM. The V and J ends lost 1 base and 3 bases, in that order; junction bases with no gene match: 3. The CDR3 region is CASSLSAGGYEQYF. The CDR3 DNA reads TGTGCCAGCAGTTTATCCGCAGGGGGCTACGAGCAGTACTTC.

The chain joins TRBV9 to TRBJ1-2; 8 positions match TRBD1. J gave up 2 bases and V 4 bases, and 4 bases lay outside the gene matches. CDR1 is SGDLS and CDR2 is YYNGEE in the germline V gene. The CDR3 has 14 amino acids. The CDR3 spells CASSTHRGNYGYTF. The CDR3 DNA follows: TGTGCCAGCAGCACTCACAGGGGGAACTATGGCTACACCTTC.

The chain has TRBV19 and TRBJ2-7, with TRBD1 matching over 9 bases. This CDR3 contains 16 residues. Germline V gene lookup returns CDR1 LNHDA and CDR2 SQIVND (reference sequence). V shed 6 bases, J shed 6 bases, and the junction held 15 bases outside the gene matches. In DNA form, the CDR3 reads TGTGCCAGTAGCCCCGGGGTGGGGACAGGGATTCCCGAGCAGTACTTC. Its protein is CASSPGVGTGIPEQYF.

The rearrangement links TRBV7-7 to TRBJ2-3; D is unclear. Trimming removed 2 bases at V and 0 bases at J, with 12 bases between. Per germline, CDR1 SSHAT and CDR2 FNYEAQ (reference sequence). CDR3 length: 16 amino acids. In nucleotides, the CDR3 is TGTGCCAGCAGCTTAAAAGGTCAGCCTAGCACAGATACGCAGTATTTT. This translates into CASSLKGQPSTDTQYF. Full variable domain (missing parts from reference TRBV7-7 and TRBJ2-3): GAGVSQSPRYKVTKRGQDVTLRCDPISSHATLYWYQQALGQGPEFLTYFNYEAQPDKSGLPSDRFSAERPEGSISTLTIQRTEQRDSAMYRCASSLKGQPSTDTQYFGPGTRLTVL.

The chain joins TRBV27 to TRBJ2-7; 7 nucleotides align to TRBD2. Unmatched junction bases numbered 6, after V lost 8 bases and J lost 2 bases. In germline, CDR1 is MNHEY, CDR2 SMNVEV (reference sequence). The CDR3 extends over 13 amino acids. The CDR3 sequence is CASRPSGAYEQYF. CDR3 in DNA: TGTGCCAGCCGCCCTAGCGGTGCCTACGAGCAGTACTTC.

The rearrangement joins TRBV4-3 to TRBJ2-1; TRBD2 matches at 8 bases. Germline CDR1 LGHNA, CDR2 YSLEER. The CDR3 is 14 amino acids. Trimming at V came to 1 base and at J to 8 bases, leaving 4 bases not matched to a gene. CDR3 in DNA: TGCGCCAGCAGCCAAGCGGGAGGGCCTTATGAGCAGTTCTTC. Translation gives CASSQAGGPYEQFF.

About this clone: The same CDR3 can be traced to other DNA sequences in this sample. The chain links TRBV6-5 to TRBJ1-1; D ambiguous. V gave up 4 bases and J gave up 0 bases, with 9 bases separating them. Germline CDR1 MNHEY, CDR2 SVGAGI. The CDR3 has 14 amino acids. CDR3 amino acids: CASSLGQVNTEAFF. The DNA for the CDR3 is TGTGCCAGCAGTTTAGGGCAAGTGAACACTGAAGCTTTCTTT.

The chain couples TRBV18 to TRBJ2-7, with D possibly being TRBD2 (6 bases). CDR1 and CDR2 (germline): KGHSH, LQKENI. V shed 8 bases and J shed 1 base, with 9 bases lying between them. This CDR3 region has 12 residues. Here the CDR3 DNA reads TGTGCCAGCGGCGGGGTTTCCTACGAGCAGTACTTC. Translating it yields CASGGVSYEQYF.

The chain has TRBV6-6 and TRBJ2-1; the match to TRBD1 covers 8 bases. After removal of 6 bases from V and 7 bases from J, the junction contained 14 bases not matched to a gene. Germline lookup yields CDR1 MNHNY and CDR2 SVGAGI (reference sequence). The CDR3 runs 16 residues. The CDR3 sequence: CASSYPGDRRKNEQFF. CDR3 DNA: TGTGCCAGCAGCTACCCCGGGGACAGGAGGAAGAATGAGCAGTTCTTC.

The chain couples TRBV19 to TRBJ2-7, with 12 bases lining up with TRBD2. Looked up from germline, CDR1 is LNHDA and CDR2 is SQIVND (reference sequence). CDR3 length: 17 amino acids. Trimming cost V 4 bases and J 2 bases; bases outside gene matches: 9. Written as DNA, the CDR3 is TGTGCCAGTAGTACGGGACTAGCGGGTCTCCTACCCTACGAGCAGTACTTC. The encoded protein is CASSTGLAGLLPYEQYF.

The table lists this clone with a count of one. The chain employs TRBV28 and TRBJ1-2; D is perhaps TRBD1 (6 bases). This CDR3 is 17 amino acids long. Deletions cut 5 bases from V and 0 bases from J, with 19 bases between. The germline gives CDR1 MDHEN, CDR2 SYDVKM. The CDR3 DNA reads as TGTGCCAGCAGTCGTATACAGGGTCGGGGGCCTAACTATGGCTACACCTTC. Translation: CASSRIQGRGPNYGYTF.

In the case of this clone: The sample carries other DNA sequences with the same CDR3. This chain connects TRBV27 to TRBJ2-7; D ambiguous. Looked up from germline, CDR1 is MNHEY and CDR2 is SMNVEV (reference sequence). Trimming left V 1 base short and J 2 bases short, with 9 bases between. The CDR3 has 14 residues. CDR3 in DNA: TGTGCCAGCAGTTTATTCCCCGATACCTACGAGCAGTACTTC. Encoded protein: CASSLFPDTYEQYF.

This chain connects TRBV7-6 to TRBJ2-3; TRBD2 aligns across 12 bases. Germline V gene sequence: CDR1 SGHVS, CDR2 FNYEAQ. CDR3 size: 16 residues. V shed 2 bases and J 6 bases; nucleotides not matched to a gene: 6. CDR3 sequence reads: CASSLTSGRYGDTQYF. In nucleotides, the CDR3 is TGTGCCAGCAGCTTAACTAGCGGGAGGTATGGTGATACGCAGTATTTT.

The chain is built from TRBV6-6 and TRBJ2-1; TRBD2 agrees at 11 bases. The CDR3 loop spans 16 amino acids. The V and J ends lost 0 bases and 6 bases, in that order; junction bases with no gene match: 4. Germline CDR1 is MNHNY and CDR2 is SVGAGI (reference sequence). The DNA for the CDR3 is TGTGCCAGCAGTTACTCGCTAGCGGGAGGTTTCAATGAGCAGTTCTTC. Encoded protein: CASSYSLAGGFNEQFF.

V gene TRBV27 combines with J gene TRBJ2-7; D uncertain. From germline, CDR1 is MNHEY and CDR2 SMNVEV (reference sequence). Trimming took off 2 bases at V and 0 bases at J, with 8 bases between the two ends. This CDR3 spans 14 amino acids. The CDR3 protein is CASSLLWSSYEQYF. The CDR3 DNA sequence: TGTGCCAGCAGTTTACTTTGGAGCTCCTACGAGCAGTACTTC.

The rearrangement uses TRBV7-9 and TRBJ2-7; weak D call: TRBD2 (6 bases). Germline loops: CDR1 SEHNR, CDR2 FQNEAQ (reference sequence). The CDR3 extends over 13 amino acids. Trimming cost V 2 bases and J 5 bases, with 10 bases left between them. CDR3 bases: TGTGCCAGCAGCTTAATTGGGGAGGACGAGCAGTACTTC. It is translated as CASSLIGEDEQYF.

The chain combines TRBV4-1 with TRBJ1-4; tentatively, D is TRBD1 (5 bases). There are 16 residues in the CDR3. V shed 2 bases and J shed 5 bases, with 15 bases lying between them. Germline lookup yields CDR1 MGHRA and CDR2 YSYEKL. The CDR3 region has the DNA TGCGCCAGCAGCCAAATCCCGGGGCGGCCCAATGAAAAACTGTTTTTT. It specifies CASSQIPGRPNEKLFF.

The chain joins TRBV7-9 to TRBJ2-5; D is uncertain. Germline loops: CDR1 SEHNR, CDR2 FQNEAQ (reference sequence). This CDR3 comprises 13 residues. V lost 5 bases and J 3 bases, leaving 10 bases between the germline ends. The CDR3 loop is CASSHRTEETQYF. Here the CDR3 DNA reads TGTGCCAGCAGCCACCGGACCGAAGAGACCCAGTACTTC.